This T cell receptor (beta chain) is drawn from a study of OX40 agonist ivuxolimab in advanced cancers. Study in general: A diagnosis of hepatocellular carcinoma, melanoma, renal cell or head and neck cancer was present in dose-escalation patients. Study results and caveats: In general, CD8+ T cells held more expanded clones than CD4+ did, on average.

This CDR3 is 15 amino acids long. Germline V gene data show CDR1 as SGHRS and CDR2 as YFSETQ. V was pared by 1 base and J by 4 bases, with 15 bases between. Systemic immunosuppression or a history of autoimmune disease excluded patients. Peripheral blood came from all dose cohorts at three timepoints. By its share, this clone is medium-sized. Its antigen is unknown. The protocol was immunoSEQ multiplex PCR, while the TCRdb copy is restricted to in-frame clones and leaves out a portion. The sample records roughly 15,000 clones, 65% to 80% being singletons. This TCR was sampled from an adult with an advanced solid tumor such as melanoma, head and neck, liver or kidney cancer. This specimen was CD4+ or CD8+ T cells sorted from blood, taken in a trial of the OX40 agonist ivuxolimab. The rearrangement links TRBV5-1 to TRBJ2-7, with D possibly matching TRBD1 (7 bases). CDR3 bases: TGCGCCAGCAGCTTGACGGCAGGGGGAGGATACGAGCAGTACTTC. Its protein is CASSLTAGGGYEQYF.